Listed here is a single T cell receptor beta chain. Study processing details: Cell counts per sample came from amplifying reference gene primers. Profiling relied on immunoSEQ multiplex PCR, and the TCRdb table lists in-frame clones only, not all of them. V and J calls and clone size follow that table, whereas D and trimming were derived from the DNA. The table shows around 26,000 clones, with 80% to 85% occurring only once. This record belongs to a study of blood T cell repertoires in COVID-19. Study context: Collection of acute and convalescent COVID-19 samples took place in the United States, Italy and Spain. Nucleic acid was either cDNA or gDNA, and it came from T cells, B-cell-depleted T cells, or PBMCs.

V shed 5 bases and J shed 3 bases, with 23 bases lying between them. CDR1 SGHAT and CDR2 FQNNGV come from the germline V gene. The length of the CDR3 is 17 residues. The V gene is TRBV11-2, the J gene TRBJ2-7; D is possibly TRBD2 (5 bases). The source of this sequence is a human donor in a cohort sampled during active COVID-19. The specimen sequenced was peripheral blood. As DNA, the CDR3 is TGTGCCAGCAGCGCGCAATGGACGGTCCGAGGGAACTACGAGCAGTACTTC. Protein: CASSAQWTVRGNYEQYF.